The clone carrying this T cell receptor (beta chain) has more than one count but fewer than ten. Via MiXCR, TCRdb re-called the 5' RACE reads, giving one row per CDR3 protein. The data contain roughly 340,000 distinct CDR3 sequences, roughly 8.7% of them singletons. Germline V gene data show CDR1 as MDHEN and CDR2 as SYDVKM. V lost 3 bases, J lost 6 bases, and 9 bases lay in between. The CDR3 length is 13 residues. The data were taken from a study of T cells after yellow fever vaccination. The sequencing used PBMCs, collected on the day of the first yellow fever vaccination. The J gene is TRBJ1-3, the V gene TRBV28, with a possible D match to TRBD1 (5 bases). The source is a man younger than 35 who received the YFV17D yellow fever vaccine. CDR3 bases: TGTGCCAGCAGTTTCCAGGGTGCAAACACCATATATTTT. Amino acid sequence: CASSFQGANTIYF. Variable domain in full (rest from reference TRBV28 and TRBJ1-3): DVKVTQSSRYLVKRTGEKVFLECVQDMDHENMFWYRQDPGLGLRLIYFSYDVKMKEKGDIPEGYSVSREKKERFSLILESASTNQTSMYLCASSFQGANTIYFGEGSWLTVV.